The TCR beta chain under discussion was sequenced for a study of T cell repertoires in cytomegalovirus infection. Study context: The public TCR beta signatures pointed to both CMV infection and matching HLA type.

There are many counts of this clonotype. The CDR3 length is 12 residues. V shed 10 bases and J shed 7 bases, with 13 bases lying between them. Looked up from germline, CDR1 is SGHTA and CDR2 is FQGNSA. TCRdb reanalysed the reads using MiXCR and keeps one entry per CDR3 protein. The data show some 200,000 distinct CDR3 sequences, more than 9% seen once. V usage is TRBV7-2 and J usage is TRBJ2-2, with D possibly TRBD2 on 6 matching bases. The sequenced sample consisted of PBMCs. The receptor was derived from a human donor in good health (CMV status not recorded). Some clones in this sample may be carry-over from other donors' samples. The CDR3, as DNA: TGTGCCACCCCCGTCGGGGGCGGGGAGCTGTTTTTT. Translation gives CATPVGGGELFF.